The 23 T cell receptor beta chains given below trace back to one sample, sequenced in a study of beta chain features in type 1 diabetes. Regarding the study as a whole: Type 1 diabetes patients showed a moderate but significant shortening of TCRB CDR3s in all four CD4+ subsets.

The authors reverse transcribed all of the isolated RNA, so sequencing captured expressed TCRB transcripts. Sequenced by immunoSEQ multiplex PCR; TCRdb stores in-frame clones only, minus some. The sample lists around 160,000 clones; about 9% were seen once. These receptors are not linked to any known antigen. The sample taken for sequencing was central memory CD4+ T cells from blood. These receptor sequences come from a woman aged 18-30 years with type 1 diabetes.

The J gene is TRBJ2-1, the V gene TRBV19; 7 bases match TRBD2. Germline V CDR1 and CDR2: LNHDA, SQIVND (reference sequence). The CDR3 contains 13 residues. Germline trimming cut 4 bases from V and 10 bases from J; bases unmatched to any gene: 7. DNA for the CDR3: TGTGCCAGTAGTACCGATAGCGGGTGGGAGCAGTTCTTC. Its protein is CASSTDSGWEQFF.

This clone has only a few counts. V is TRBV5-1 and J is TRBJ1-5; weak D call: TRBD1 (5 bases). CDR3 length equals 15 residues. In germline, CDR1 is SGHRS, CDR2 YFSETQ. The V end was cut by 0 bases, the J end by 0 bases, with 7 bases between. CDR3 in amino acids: CASSLGGDSNQPQHF. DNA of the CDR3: TGCGCCAGCAGCTTGGGGGGGGATAGCAATCAGCCCCAGCATTTT.

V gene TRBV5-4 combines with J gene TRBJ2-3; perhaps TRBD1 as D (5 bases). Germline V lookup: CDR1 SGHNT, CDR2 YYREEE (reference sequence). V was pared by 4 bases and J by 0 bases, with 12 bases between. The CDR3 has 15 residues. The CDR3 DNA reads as TGTGCCAGCAGCCGACAGCTTACTAGCACAGATACGCAGTATTTT. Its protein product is CASSRQLTSTDTQYF. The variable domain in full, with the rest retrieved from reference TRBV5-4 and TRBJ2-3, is ETGVTQSPTHLIKTRGQQVTLRCSSQSGHNTVSWYQQALGQGPQFIFQYYREEENGRGNFPPRFSGLQFPNYSSELNVNALELDDSALYLCASSRQLTSTDTQYFGPGTRLTVL.

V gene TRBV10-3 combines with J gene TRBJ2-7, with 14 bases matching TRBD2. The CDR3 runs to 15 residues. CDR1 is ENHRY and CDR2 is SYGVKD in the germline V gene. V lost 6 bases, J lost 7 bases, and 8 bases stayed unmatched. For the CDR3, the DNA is TGTGCCATCAGCGGGACTAGCGGGGGAAACCGTGAGCAGTACTTC. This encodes CAISGTSGGNREQYF.

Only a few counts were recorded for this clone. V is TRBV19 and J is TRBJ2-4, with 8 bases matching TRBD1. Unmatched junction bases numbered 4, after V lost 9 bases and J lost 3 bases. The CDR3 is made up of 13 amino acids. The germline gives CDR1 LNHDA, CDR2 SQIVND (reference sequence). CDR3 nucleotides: TGTGCCAGCGGACAGGGTGACAAAAACATTCAGTACTTC. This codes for CASGQGDKNIQYF.

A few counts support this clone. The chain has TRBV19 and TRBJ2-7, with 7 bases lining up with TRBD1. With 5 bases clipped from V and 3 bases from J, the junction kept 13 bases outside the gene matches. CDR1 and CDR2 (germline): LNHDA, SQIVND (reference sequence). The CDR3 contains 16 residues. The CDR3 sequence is CASSAPGTVPIYEQYF. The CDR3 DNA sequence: TGTGCCAGTAGTGCGCCCGGGACAGTTCCGATCTACGAGCAGTACTTC.

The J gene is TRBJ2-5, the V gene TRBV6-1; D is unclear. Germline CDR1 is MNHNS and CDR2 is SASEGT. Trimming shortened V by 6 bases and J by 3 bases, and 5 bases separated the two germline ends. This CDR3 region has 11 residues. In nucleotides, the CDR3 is TGTGCCAGCAGGGGCAAAGAGACCCAGTACTTC. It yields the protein CASRGKETQYF.

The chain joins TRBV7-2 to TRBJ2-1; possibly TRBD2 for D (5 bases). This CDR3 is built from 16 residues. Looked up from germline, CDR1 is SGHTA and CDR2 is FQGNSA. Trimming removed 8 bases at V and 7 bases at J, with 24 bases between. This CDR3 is CASEVGMGAGLNEQFF. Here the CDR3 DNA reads TGTGCCAGCGAAGTTGGTATGGGAGCTGGCTTGAATGAGCAGTTCTTC.

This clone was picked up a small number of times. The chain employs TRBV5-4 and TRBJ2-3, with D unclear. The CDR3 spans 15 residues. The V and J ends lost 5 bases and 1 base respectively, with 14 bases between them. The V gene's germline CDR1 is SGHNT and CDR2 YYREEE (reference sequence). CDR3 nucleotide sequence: TGTGCCAGCAGTTCGTTCCTAGGTGGCACAGATACGCAGTATTTT. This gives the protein CASSSFLGGTDTQYF.

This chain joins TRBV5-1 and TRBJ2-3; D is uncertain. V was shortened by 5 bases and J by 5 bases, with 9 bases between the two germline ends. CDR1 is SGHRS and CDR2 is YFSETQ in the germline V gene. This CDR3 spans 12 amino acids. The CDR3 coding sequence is TGCGCCAGCAGTCCGATCGGAGATACGCAGTATTTT. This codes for CASSPIGDTQYF.

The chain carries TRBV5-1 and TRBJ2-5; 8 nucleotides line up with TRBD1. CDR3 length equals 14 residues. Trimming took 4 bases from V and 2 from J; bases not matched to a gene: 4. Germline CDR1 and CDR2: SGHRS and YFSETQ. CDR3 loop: CASSGQGRQETQYF. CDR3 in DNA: TGCGCCAGCAGCGGACAGGGCAGACAAGAGACCCAGTACTTC.

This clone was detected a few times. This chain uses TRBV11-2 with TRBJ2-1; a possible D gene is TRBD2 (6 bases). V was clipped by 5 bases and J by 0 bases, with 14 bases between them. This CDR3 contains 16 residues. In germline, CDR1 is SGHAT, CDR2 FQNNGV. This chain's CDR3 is CASSKEGKSSYNEQFF. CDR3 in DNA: TGTGCCAGCAGCAAGGAGGGGAAGAGCTCCTACAATGAGCAGTTCTTC.

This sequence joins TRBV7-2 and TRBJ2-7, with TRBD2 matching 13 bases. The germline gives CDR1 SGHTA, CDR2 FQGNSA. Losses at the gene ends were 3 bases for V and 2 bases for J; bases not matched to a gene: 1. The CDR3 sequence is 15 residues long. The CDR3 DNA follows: TGTGCCAGCAGCTTGGGACTAGCGGGGCCCTACGAGCAGTACTTC. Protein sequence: CASSLGLAGPYEQYF. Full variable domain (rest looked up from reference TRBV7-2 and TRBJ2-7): GAGVSQSPSNKVTEKGKDVELRCDPISGHTALYWYRQSLGQGLEFLIYFQGNSAPDKSGLPSDRFSAERTGGSVSTLTIQRTQQEDSAVYLCASSLGLAGPYEQYFGPGTRLTVT.

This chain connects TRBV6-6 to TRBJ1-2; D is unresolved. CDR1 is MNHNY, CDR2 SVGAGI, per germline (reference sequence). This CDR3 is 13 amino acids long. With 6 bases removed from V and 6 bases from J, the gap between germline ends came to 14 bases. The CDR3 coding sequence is TGTGCCAGCAGCCCCCCCAGTTCTCATGGCTACACCTTC. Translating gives CASSPPSSHGYTF.

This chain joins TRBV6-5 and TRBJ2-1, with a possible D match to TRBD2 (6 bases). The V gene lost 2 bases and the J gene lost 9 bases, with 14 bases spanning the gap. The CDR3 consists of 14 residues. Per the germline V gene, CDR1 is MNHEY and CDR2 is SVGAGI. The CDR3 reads CASSYALLAGEQFF. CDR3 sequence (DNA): TGTGCCAGCAGTTACGCTCTACTAGCTGGTGAGCAGTTCTTC.

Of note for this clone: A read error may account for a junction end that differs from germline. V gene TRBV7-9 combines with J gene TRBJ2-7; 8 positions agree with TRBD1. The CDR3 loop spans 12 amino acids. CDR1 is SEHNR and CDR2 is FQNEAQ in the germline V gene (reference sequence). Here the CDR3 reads CASSFSLDREDF. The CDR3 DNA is TGTGCCAGCAGCTTTTCCTTGGACAGGGAGGACTTC.

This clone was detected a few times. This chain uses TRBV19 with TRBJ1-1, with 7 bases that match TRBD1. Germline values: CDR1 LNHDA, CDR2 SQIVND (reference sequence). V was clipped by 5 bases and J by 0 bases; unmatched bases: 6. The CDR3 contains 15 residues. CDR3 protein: CASSPRTGMNTEAFF. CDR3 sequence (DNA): TGTGCCAGTAGTCCCCGGACAGGTATGAACACTGAAGCTTTCTTT. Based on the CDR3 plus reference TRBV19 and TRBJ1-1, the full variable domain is DGGITQSPKYLFRKEGQNVTLSCEQNLNHDAMYWYRQDPGQGLRLIYYSQIVNDFQKGDIAEGYSVSREKKESFPLTVTSAQKNPTAFYLCASSPRTGMNTEAFFGQGTRLTVV.

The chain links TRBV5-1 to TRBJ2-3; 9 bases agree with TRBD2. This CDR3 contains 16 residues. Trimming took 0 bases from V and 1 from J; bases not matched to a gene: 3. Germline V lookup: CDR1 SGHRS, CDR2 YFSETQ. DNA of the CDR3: TGCGCCAGCAGCTTGGACTGGACTAGCGGCACAGATACGCAGTATTTT. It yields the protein CASSLDWTSGTDTQYF. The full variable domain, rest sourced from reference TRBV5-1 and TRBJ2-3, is KAGVTQTPRYLIKTRGQQVTLSCSPISGHRSVSWYQQTPGQGLQFLFEYFSETQRNKGNFPGRFSGRQFSNSRSEMNVSTLELGDSALYLCASSLDWTSGTDTQYFGPGTRLTVL.

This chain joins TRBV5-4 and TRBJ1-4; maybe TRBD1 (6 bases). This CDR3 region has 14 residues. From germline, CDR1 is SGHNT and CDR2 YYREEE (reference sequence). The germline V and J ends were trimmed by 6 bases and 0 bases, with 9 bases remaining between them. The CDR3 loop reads CASKDSATNEKLFF. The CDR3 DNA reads TGTGCCAGCAAGGACAGTGCAACTAATGAAAAACTGTTTTTT.

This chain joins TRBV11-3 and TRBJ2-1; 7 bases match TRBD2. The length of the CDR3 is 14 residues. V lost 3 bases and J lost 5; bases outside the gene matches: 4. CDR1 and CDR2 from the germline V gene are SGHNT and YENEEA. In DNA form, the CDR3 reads TGTGCCAGCAGCTTCTCCGGGACTAACAATGAGCAGTTCTTC. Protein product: CASSFSGTNNEQFF.

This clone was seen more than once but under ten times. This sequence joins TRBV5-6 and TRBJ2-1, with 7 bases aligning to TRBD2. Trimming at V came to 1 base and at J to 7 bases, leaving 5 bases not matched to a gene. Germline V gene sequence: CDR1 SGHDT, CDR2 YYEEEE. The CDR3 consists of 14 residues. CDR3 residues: CASSLYWTRNEQFF. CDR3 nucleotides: TGTGCCAGCAGCTTGTATTGGACTAGGAATGAGCAGTTCTTC.

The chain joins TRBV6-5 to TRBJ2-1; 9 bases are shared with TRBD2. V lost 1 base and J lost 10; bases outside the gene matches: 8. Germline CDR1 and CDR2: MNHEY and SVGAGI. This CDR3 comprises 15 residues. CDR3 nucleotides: TGTGCCAGCAGTTACTATGGAGCGGGAGGAGCCGAGCAGTTCTTC. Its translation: CASSYYGAGGAEQFF.

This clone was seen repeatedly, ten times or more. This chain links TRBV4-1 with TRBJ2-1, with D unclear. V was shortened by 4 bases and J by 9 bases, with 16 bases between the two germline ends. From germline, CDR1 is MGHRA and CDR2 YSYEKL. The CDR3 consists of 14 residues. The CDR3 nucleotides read TGCGCCAGCAGCCCGCGGTCCATCGATAGTGAGCAGTTCTTC. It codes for CASSPRSIDSEQFF.